A single sample gave rise to the 26 T cell receptor beta chains below, sequenced in a study of blood T cell repertoires in COVID-19. Sequencing was performed with immunoSEQ multiplex PCR; in TCRdb, only in-frame clones are kept and a portion is missing. In the table there are over 150,000 clones, approximately 89% of which are singletons. The source material was PBMCs or T cells enriched from blood (not recorded which). The origin of the receptors is a man between 40 and 49 years old who had recovered from COVID-19.

V gene TRBV12-3 or TRBV12-4 combines with J gene TRBJ1-1; D uncertain. V was shortened by 3 bases and J by 2 bases, with 7 bases between the two germline ends. The CDR3 spans 13 residues. As DNA, the CDR3 is TGTGCCAGCAGTTTGGCCCCCAACACTGAAGCTTTCTTT. Residues: CASSLAPNTEAFF.

The chain carries TRBV4-2 and TRBJ2-2; a weak D match, TRBD2 (6 bases). The CDR3 consists of 16 residues. Germline V gene sequence: CDR1 LGHNA, CDR2 YNFKEQ. V shed 1 base and J shed 2 bases, with 11 bases lying between them. For the CDR3, the DNA is TGTGCCAGCAGCCAAGTCGGGACTGTTAACACCGGGGAGCTGTTTTTT. Amino acid sequence: CASSQVGTVNTGELFF.

The V and J genes are TRBV6-5 and TRBJ1-1; no clear D gene. The CDR3 runs 13 residues. Germline loops: CDR1 MNHEY, CDR2 SVGAGI. Deletions cut 4 bases from V and 0 bases from J, with 6 bases between. CDR3: CASSSPVNTEAFF. In DNA form, the CDR3 reads TGTGCCAGCAGTTCCCCCGTGAACACTGAAGCTTTCTTT.

The chain couples TRBV3-1 (or the pseudogene TRBV3-2) to TRBJ2-1, with TRBD2 identical over 11 bases. This CDR3 is built from 16 residues. The germline CDR1 and CDR2 sequences are LGHDT and YNNKEL (reference sequence). With V trimmed by 1 base and J by 8 bases, 7 bases remained unmatched. The CDR3 spells CASSQGLTSGGYEQFF. CDR3 sequence (DNA): TGTGCCAGCAGCCAAGGCCTTACTAGCGGGGGCTATGAGCAGTTCTTC.

The chain links TRBV2 to TRBJ2-7; D is possibly TRBD2 (6 bases). Germline V gene sequence: CDR1 SNHLY, CDR2 FYNNEI. The V end lost 9 bases, the J end lost 3 bases, and 18 bases lay between the germline ends. The CDR3 totals 14 residues. The CDR3 protein is CASAPGLMSYEQYF. Here the CDR3 DNA reads TGTGCCAGTGCTCCGGGACTGATGAGCTACGAGCAGTACTTC.

The rearrangement joins TRBV9 to TRBJ2-2; D ambiguous. The CDR3 runs to 17 residues. The germline CDR1 and CDR2 sequences are SGDLS and YYNGEE. Trimming took off 3 bases at V and 3 bases at J, with 18 bases between the two ends. The CDR3 DNA follows: TGTGCCAGCAGCGACAAAGACCGCCTGGCGGACACCGGGGAGCTGTTTTTT. It codes for CASSDKDRLADTGELFF.

CDR3 sequence reads: CAIAGTGRREQYF. Here the CDR3 DNA reads TGTGCCATCGCCGGGACAGGGAGGAGGGAGCAGTACTTC. The V gene is TRBV6-5, the J gene TRBJ2-7, with TRBD1 identical over 9 bases. The CDR3 runs to 13 residues. V gave up 10 bases and J gave up 7 bases; unmatched junction bases: 11. CDR1 MNHEY and CDR2 SVGAGI come from the germline V gene.

The chain joins TRBV14 to TRBJ2-3, with 7 bases that match TRBD1. The CDR3 length is 15 residues. The V segment lost 4 bases and the J segment 0 bases; nucleotides outside the gene matches: 4. Per the germline V gene, CDR1 is SGHDN and CDR2 is FVKESK. The chain's CDR3 is CASSRQGVSTDTQYF. In DNA form, the CDR3 reads TGTGCCAGCAGCCGTCAGGGGGTTAGCACAGATACGCAGTATTTT.

This clone showed up just once. The chain has TRBV28 and TRBJ2-7; TRBD1 might be the D (7 bases). The CDR3 sequence is 14 residues long. From germline, CDR1 is MDHEN and CDR2 SYDVKM. The V end lost 6 bases, the J end lost 3 bases, and 15 bases lay between the germline ends. CDR3: CASSGSRGFYEQYF. CDR3 bases: TGTGCCAGCAGCGGGAGCAGGGGGTTCTACGAGCAGTACTTC.

CDR3 in amino acids: CASRRGNNYGYTF. CDR3 coding DNA: TGTGCCAGCAGGAGGGGGAATAACTATGGCTACACCTTC. The chain links TRBV2 to TRBJ1-2, with D possibly TRBD1 on 6 matching bases. Germline lookup yields CDR1 SNHLY and CDR2 FYNNEI. V was shortened by 6 bases and J by 1 base, with 9 bases between the two germline ends. The CDR3 has 13 residues.

The chain combines TRBV6-5 with TRBJ1-2; D uncertain. CDR3 size: 13 residues. The germline V and J ends were trimmed by 2 bases and 8 bases, with 12 bases remaining between them. CDR1 MNHEY and CDR2 SVGAGI come from the germline V gene. CDR3 nucleotides: TGTGCCAGCAGTTACGTAGGGAGCGAAGGCTACACCTTC. Encoded protein: CASSYVGSEGYTF.

DNA for the CDR3: TGTGCTAGTGGTTTGGTTGTAAAGAAGGAGGAAAACACCATATATTTT. This translates into CASGLVVKKEENTIYF. The V and J genes are TRBV12-5 and TRBJ1-3, with D unresolved. The V gene's germline CDR1 is LGHNT and CDR2 FRNRAP. V dropped 0 bases and J dropped 6 bases, with 15 bases sitting between them. The CDR3 is 16 residues long. Filled out from reference TRBV12-5 and TRBJ1-3, the complete variable domain reads DARVTQTPRHKVTEMGQEVTMRCQPILGHNTVFWYRQTMMQGLELLAYFRNRAPLDDSGMPKDRFSAEMPDATLATLKIQPSEPRDSAVYFCASGLVVKKEENTIYFGEGSWLTVV.

This chain joins TRBV5-1 and TRBJ2-3, with TRBD1 matching over 9 bases. The ends lost 3 bases at V and 3 bases at J; junction bases unmatched: 8. Germline V lookup: CDR1 SGHRS, CDR2 YFSETQ. There are 16 residues in the CDR3. Here the CDR3 reads CASSYTGGWGTDTQYF. CDR3 sequence (DNA): TGCGCCAGCAGCTACACAGGGGGCTGGGGTACAGATACGCAGTATTTT.

The chain employs TRBV7-9 and TRBJ2-7, with a tentative D call TRBD1 (7 bases). Germline V gene data show CDR1 as SEHNR and CDR2 as FQNEAQ (reference sequence). V was pared by 7 bases and J by 2 bases, with 21 bases between. The CDR3 consists of 16 residues. CDR3 residues: CASIGGWTGRTYEQYF. CDR3 DNA: TGTGCCAGCATTGGGGGGTGGACAGGACGCACCTACGAGCAGTACTTC.

The chain joins TRBV14 to TRBJ1-1; 7 bases line up with TRBD1. The CDR3 loop spans 12 amino acids. J gave up 7 bases and V 4 bases, and 3 bases lay outside the gene matches. Germline V gives CDR1 SGHDN, CDR2 FVKESK. This CDR3 reads CASSPGTVEAFF. The CDR3 coding sequence is TGTGCCAGCAGCCCTGGGACAGTTGAAGCTTTCTTT.

This chain uses TRBV18 with TRBJ1-1; unclear D gene. The V and J ends lost 6 bases and 2 bases respectively, with 13 bases between them. The CDR3 runs to 14 residues. Germline V gene data show CDR1 as KGHSH and CDR2 as LQKENI. The CDR3: CASSVSGVNTEAFF. As DNA, the CDR3 is TGTGCCAGCTCCGTGAGTGGAGTCAACACTGAAGCTTTCTTT.

The rearrangement links TRBV11-2 to TRBJ1-1; the D gene is possibly TRBD1 (5 bases). Between the trimmed V and J ends, which lost 1 base and 2 bases, there was a span of 20 bases. Germline CDR1 SGHAT, CDR2 FQNNGV. CDR3 length: 18 residues. CDR3 bases: TGTGCCAGCAGCTTAGTCCGTGGGGAGGGGCGAAGAAACACTGAAGCTTTCTTT. Translated, it gives CASSLVRGEGRRNTEAFF. Filled out from reference TRBV11-2 and TRBJ1-1, the complete variable domain reads EAGVAQSPRYKIIEKRQSVAFWCNPISGHATLYWYQQILGQGPKLLIQFQNNGVVDDSQLPKDRFSAERLKGVDSTLKIQPAKLEDSAVYLCASSLVRGEGRRNTEAFFGQGTRLTVV.

The chain links TRBV4-1 to TRBJ2-1; 7 nucleotides agree with TRBD1. The germline V gene encodes CDR1 MGHRA and CDR2 YSYEKL. V was clipped by 3 bases and J by 2 bases; unmatched bases: 4. The CDR3 extends over 15 amino acids. In DNA form, the CDR3 reads TGCGCCAGCAGCCAGACAGGGACAGCCTACAATGAGCAGTTCTTC. Amino acids: CASSQTGTAYNEQFF.

This chain connects TRBV5-4 to TRBJ1-4, with 10 bases fitting TRBD1. The germline gives CDR1 SGHNT, CDR2 YYREEE (reference sequence). The CDR3 is 14 amino acids. J gave up 8 bases and V 4 bases, and 5 bases lay outside the gene matches. Here the CDR3 DNA reads TGTGCCAGCAGCGCCGACAGGGGGCAAGAAAAACTGTTTTTT. Its translation: CASSADRGQEKLFF.

The chain carries TRBV6-5 and TRBJ1-6; D may be TRBD1 (5 bases). The CDR3 runs 15 residues. V was pared by 0 bases and J by 6 bases, with 9 bases between. The germline V gene has CDR1 MNHEY and CDR2 SVGAGI. The CDR3 DNA sequence: TGTGCCAGCAGTTACTCAGGGGTTTCTAATTCACCCCTCCACTTT. This gives the protein CASSYSGVSNSPLHF.

This chain connects TRBV27 to TRBJ1-5, with D tentatively TRBD1 (5 bases). The CDR3 totals 13 residues. Germline CDR1 is MNHEY and CDR2 is SMNVEV (reference sequence). V lost 7 bases and J 5 bases, leaving 12 bases between the germline ends. The CDR3 sequence is CASTTGIDQPQHF. CDR3 coding DNA: TGTGCCAGCACTACAGGAATAGATCAGCCCCAGCATTTT.

This clone was observed a single time. V usage is TRBV4-1 and J usage is TRBJ1-3, with D possibly being TRBD1 (6 bases). The germline V gene has CDR1 MGHRA and CDR2 YSYEKL. CDR3 length equals 16 residues. The germline V and J ends were trimmed by 1 base and 0 bases, with 10 bases remaining between them. CDR3 region: CASSQADRSSGNTIYF. CDR3 sequence (DNA): TGCGCCAGCAGCCAAGCAGACAGGAGCTCTGGAAACACCATATATTTT.

This clone was counted a single time. This chain links TRBV12-3 or TRBV12-4 with TRBJ1-6; the D is unclear. V was pared by 5 bases and J by 14 bases, with 13 bases between. CDR3 size: 12 residues. CDR3 in DNA: TGTGCCAGCAGTCCCACCTTATCGGCCCTCCACTTT. As protein: CASSPTLSALHF.

A single count supports this clone. This rearrangement joins TRBV19 to TRBJ2-2; 7 bases are shared with TRBD1. Germline lookup yields CDR1 LNHDA and CDR2 SQIVND (reference sequence). V dropped 6 bases and J dropped 5; count of bases not matched to a gene: 12. This CDR3 has 16 residues. The CDR3 DNA reads TGTGCCAGTAGAGATCACAGGGGATCAGGGACCGGGGAGCTGTTTTTT. As protein: CASRDHRGSGTGELFF.

The genes are TRBV5-1 and TRBJ1-2; perhaps TRBD1 as D (6 bases). Germline V gene data show CDR1 as SGHRS and CDR2 as YFSETQ. CDR3 length equals 12 residues. Trimming left V 5 bases short and J 14 bases short, with 19 bases between. CDR3 sequence reads: CASSSGQNIKTF. In DNA form, the CDR3 reads TGCGCCAGCAGTTCCGGACAGAACATTAAGACCTTC.

The CDR3 is CASSLAGNYEQYF. The CDR3 DNA sequence: TGTGCCAGCAGTTTAGCGGGAAACTACGAGCAGTACTTC. The chain carries TRBV28 and TRBJ2-7; D might be TRBD2 (6 bases). Germline V gives CDR1 MDHEN, CDR2 SYDVKM. The CDR3 is 13 amino acids. V lost 2 bases and J lost 3, with 8 bases in between.